This TCR beta chain was recovered during a study of beta chain features in type 1 diabetes. Study at large: Healthy donors, compared against patients, showed similar age, gender and cell yields.

Investigators reverse transcribed all isolated RNA, so they sequenced expressed TCRB transcripts. Here immunoSEQ multiplex PCR was the method, and the copy in TCRdb shows in-frame clones only, minus some. The repertoire includes about 640,000 clones, around 12% of them detected once, and about 0.11% sits in the top ten. The V and J ends lost 4 bases and 3 bases respectively, with 4 bases between them. The CDR3 spans 11 residues. From germline, CDR1 is GTSNPN and CDR2 SVGIG (reference sequence). Comments on this clone: Its antigen is unknown.

The study, taken as a whole, reports: Type 1 diabetes patients had TCRB CDR3s that were shorter (moderately but significantly so) in all four CD4+ subsets. Healthy donors had naive, central memory and Treg TCRB repertoires that appeared less similar than those seen among patients.

Sequencing was carried out using naive CD4+ T cells from blood. V usage is TRBV30 and J usage is TRBJ1-3; D is unresolved. The receptor comes from a young man with type 1 diabetes. The CDR3 spells CAWKNGNTIYF. DNA for the CDR3: TGTGCCTGGAAGAATGGAAACACCATATATTTT.